This paragraph reports one TCR beta chain. Measured with immunoSEQ multiplex PCR; TCRdb has only the in-frame clones, and not every one. This sample has tens of thousands of clones, with approximately 90% found just once. In germline, CDR1 is SGDLS, CDR2 YYNGEE. The CDR3 covers 14 residues. Trimming pared 0 bases from V and 0 bases from J, leaving 3 bases between. The data belong to a study of control samples from healthy donors and cancer patients. Sequenced input: PBMCs. The chain carries TRBV9 and TRBJ1-4; D remains ambiguous. The receptor's source is a woman between 35 and 50 years old with head and neck cancer. CDR3 amino acids: CASSVGATNEKLFF. The CDR3 region has the DNA TGTGCCAGCAGCGTAGGTGCAACTAATGAAAAACTGTTTTTT.